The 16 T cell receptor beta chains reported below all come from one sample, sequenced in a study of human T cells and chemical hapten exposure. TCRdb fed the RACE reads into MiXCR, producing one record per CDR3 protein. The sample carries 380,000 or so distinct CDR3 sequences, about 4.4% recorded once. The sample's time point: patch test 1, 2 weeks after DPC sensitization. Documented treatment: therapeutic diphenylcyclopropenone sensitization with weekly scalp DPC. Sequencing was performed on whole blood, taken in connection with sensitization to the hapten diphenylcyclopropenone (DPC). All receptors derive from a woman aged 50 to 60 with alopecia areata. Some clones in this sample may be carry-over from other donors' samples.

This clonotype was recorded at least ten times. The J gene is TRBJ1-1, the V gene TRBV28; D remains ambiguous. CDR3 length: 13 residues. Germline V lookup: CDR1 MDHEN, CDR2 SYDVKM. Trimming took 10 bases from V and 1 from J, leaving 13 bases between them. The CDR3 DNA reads TGTGCCACCCGATTCATGGCGAACACTGAAGCTTTCTTT. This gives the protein CATRFMANTEAFF.

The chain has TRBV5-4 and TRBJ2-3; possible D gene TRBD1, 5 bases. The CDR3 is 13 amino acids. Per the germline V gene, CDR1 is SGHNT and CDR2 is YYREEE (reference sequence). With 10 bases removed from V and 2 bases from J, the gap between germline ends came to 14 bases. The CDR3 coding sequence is TGTGCCGTCCAGGGTCCCAACACAGATACGCAGTATTTT. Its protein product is CAVQGPNTDTQYF.

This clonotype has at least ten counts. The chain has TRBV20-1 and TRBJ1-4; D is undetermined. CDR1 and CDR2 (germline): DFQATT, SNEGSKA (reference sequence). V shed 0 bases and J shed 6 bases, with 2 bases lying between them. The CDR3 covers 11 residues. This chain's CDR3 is CSARDDEKLFF. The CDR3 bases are TGCAGTGCTAGAGACGATGAAAAACTGTTTTTT.

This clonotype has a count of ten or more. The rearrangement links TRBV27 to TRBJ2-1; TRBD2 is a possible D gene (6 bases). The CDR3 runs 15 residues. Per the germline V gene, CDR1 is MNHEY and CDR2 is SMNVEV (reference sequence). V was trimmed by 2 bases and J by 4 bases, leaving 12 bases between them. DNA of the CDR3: TGTGCCAGCAGTTTAGCGGGATCACCTTACAATGAGCAGTTCTTC. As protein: CASSLAGSPYNEQFF.

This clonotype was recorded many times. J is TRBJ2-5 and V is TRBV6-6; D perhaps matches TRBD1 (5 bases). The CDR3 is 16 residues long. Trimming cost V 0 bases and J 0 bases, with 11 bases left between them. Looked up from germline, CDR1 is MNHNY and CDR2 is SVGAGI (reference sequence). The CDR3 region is CASSYSGVEDQETQYF. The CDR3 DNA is TGTGCCAGCAGTTACTCAGGGGTAGAGGACCAAGAGACCCAGTACTTC.

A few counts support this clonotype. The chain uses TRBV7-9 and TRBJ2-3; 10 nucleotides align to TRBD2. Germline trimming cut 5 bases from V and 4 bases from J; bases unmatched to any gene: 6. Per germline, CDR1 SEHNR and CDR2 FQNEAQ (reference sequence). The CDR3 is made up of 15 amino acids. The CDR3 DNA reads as TGTGCCAGCAGCCAACTAGCGGGATCGCCAGATACGCAGTATTTT. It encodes CASSQLAGSPDTQYF.

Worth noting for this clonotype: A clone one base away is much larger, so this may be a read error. CDR3 DNA sequence: TGTGCCACCAGTGACCATACAGCGGGCTACAATGAGCAGTTCTTC. Encoded protein: CATSDHTAGYNEQFF. The V and J genes are TRBV24-1 and TRBJ2-1; tentative D call: TRBD2 (6 bases). From germline, CDR1 is KGHDR and CDR2 SFDVKD. Trimming shortened V by 4 bases and J by 3 bases, and 12 bases separated the two germline ends. The CDR3 has 15 residues.

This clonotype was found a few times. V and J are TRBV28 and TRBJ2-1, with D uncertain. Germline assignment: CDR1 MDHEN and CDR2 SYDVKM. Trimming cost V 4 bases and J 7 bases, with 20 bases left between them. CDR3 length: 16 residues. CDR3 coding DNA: TGTGCCAGCAGTTCCCCTCGACTGGCTGCGAGGAATGAGCAGTTCTTC. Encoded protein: CASSSPRLAARNEQFF. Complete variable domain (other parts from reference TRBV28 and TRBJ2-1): DVKVTQSSRYLVKRTGEKVFLECVQDMDHENMFWYRQDPGLGLRLIYFSYDVKMKEKGDIPEGYSVSREKKERFSLILESASTNQTSMYLCASSSPRLAARNEQFFGPGTRLTVL.

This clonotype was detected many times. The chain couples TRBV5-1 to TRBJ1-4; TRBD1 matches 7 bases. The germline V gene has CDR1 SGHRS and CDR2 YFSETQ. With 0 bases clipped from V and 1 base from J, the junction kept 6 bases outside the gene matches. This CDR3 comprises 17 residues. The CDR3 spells CASSLGQGDVTNEKLFF. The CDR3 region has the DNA TGCGCCAGCAGCTTGGGTCAGGGGGATGTAACTAATGAAAAACTGTTTTTT.

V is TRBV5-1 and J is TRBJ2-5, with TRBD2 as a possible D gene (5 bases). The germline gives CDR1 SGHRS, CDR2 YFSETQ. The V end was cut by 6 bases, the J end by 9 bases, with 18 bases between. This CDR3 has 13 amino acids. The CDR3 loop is CASTPSDLPSQYF. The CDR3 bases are TGCGCCAGCACCCCCTCGGACTTGCCTTCCCAGTACTTC.

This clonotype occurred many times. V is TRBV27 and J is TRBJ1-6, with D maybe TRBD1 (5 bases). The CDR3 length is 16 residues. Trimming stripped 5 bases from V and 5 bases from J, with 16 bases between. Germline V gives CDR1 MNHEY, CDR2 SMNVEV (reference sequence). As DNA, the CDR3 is TGTGCCAGCAGTCCCTCTCCGGACATAAATAATTCACCCCTCCACTTT. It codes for CASSPSPDINNSPLHF.

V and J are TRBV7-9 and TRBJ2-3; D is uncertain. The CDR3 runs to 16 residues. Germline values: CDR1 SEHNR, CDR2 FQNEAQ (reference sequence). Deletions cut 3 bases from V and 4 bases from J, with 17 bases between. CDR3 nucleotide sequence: TGTGCCAGCAGCTTGTCTTTAAGGGTAGTCGCAGATACGCAGTATTTT. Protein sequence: CASSLSLRVVADTQYF.

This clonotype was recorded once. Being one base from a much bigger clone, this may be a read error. The CDR3 region is CSAQKDMQYF. CDR3 nucleotide sequence: TGCAGTGCGCAGAAAGATATGCAGTATTTT. V usage is TRBV20-1 and J usage is TRBJ2-3; D remains unclear. CDR3 size: 10 residues. Per the germline V gene, CDR1 is DFQATT and CDR2 is SNEGSKA (reference sequence).

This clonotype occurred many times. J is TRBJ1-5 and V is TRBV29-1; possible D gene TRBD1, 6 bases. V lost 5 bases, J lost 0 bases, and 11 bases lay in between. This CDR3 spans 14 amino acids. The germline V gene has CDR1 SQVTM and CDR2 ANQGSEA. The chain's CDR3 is CSVKGGYSNQPQHF. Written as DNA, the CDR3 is TGCAGCGTTAAGGGGGGATATAGCAATCAGCCCCAGCATTTT.

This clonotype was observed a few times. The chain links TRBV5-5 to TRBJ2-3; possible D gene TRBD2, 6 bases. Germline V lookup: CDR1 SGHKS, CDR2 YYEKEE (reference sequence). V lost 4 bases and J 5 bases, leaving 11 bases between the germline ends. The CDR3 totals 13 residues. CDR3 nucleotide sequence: TGTGCCAGCAGCCAGACCGGGGGAGATACGCAGTATTTT. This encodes CASSQTGGDTQYF.

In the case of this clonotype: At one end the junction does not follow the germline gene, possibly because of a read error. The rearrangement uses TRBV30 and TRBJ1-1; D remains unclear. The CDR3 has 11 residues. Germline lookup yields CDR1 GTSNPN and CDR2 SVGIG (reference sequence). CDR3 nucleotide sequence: TGTGTCTGGAGTGGGGTCACTGAAGCTTTCTTT. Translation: CVWSGVTEAFF. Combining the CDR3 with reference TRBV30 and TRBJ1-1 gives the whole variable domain SQTIHQWPATLVQPVGSPLSLECTVEGTSNPNLYWYRQAAGRGLQLLFYSVGIGQISSEVPQNLSASRPQDRQFILSSKKLLLSDSGFYLCVWSGVTEAFFGQGTRLTVV.